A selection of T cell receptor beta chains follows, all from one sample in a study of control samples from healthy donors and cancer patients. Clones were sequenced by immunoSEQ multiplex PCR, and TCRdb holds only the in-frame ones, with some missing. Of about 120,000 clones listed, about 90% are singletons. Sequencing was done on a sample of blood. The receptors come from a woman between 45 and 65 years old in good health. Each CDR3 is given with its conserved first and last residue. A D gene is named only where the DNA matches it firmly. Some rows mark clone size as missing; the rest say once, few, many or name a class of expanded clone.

CASSLNTGPTGRDF | TGTGCCAGCAGCTTAAATACCGGGCCAACCGGGCGGGACTTT | 14 | TRBJ1-1 | TRBV11-2 | - | -
CASRLFNQPQHF | TGTGCCAGTAGGCTCTTCAATCAGCCCCAGCATTTT | 12 | TRBJ1-5 | TRBV19 | - | -
CASTRRGQDRVVPKNIQYF | TGTGCCAGCACGAGACGTGGACAAGACAGGGTCGTCCCCAAAAACATTCAGTACTTC | 19 | TRBJ2-4 | TRBV2 | once | TRBD1
CASSPRTDSYGYTF | TGTGCCAGCAGTCCTCGGACGGATAGTTATGGCTACACCTTC | 14 | TRBJ1-2 | TRBV6-5 | - | -
CASSLARVLPGANVLTF | TGCGCCAGCAGTCTGGCCAGGGTTCTTCCCGGGGCCAACGTCCTGACTTTC | 17 | TRBJ2-6 | TRBV23-1 | - | -
CASSLEGGNSPLHF | TGTGCCAGCAGTTTGGAAGGTGGGAATTCACCCCTCCACTTT | 14 | TRBJ1-6 | TRBV6-5 | - | -
CASSMDSVSNQPQHF | TGTGCCAGTAGCATGGACAGTGTTAGCAATCAGCCCCAGCATTTT | 15 | TRBJ1-5 | TRBV19 | - | -
CASSRGTSYTEAFF | TGTGCCAGCAGTCGGGGAACTTCCTACACTGAAGCTTTCTTT | 14 | TRBJ1-1 | TRBV27 | - | -
CASSQGEQTQYF | TGTGCCAGCAGTCAGGGGGAACAGACCCAGTACTTC | 12 | TRBJ2-5 | TRBV28 | - | TRBD1
CASSPTSGRPWEQFF | TGTGCCAGCAGCCCAACTAGCGGGAGGCCGTGGGAGCAGTTCTTC | 15 | TRBJ2-1 | TRBV2 | - | TRBD2
CASSKDRQGDQPQHF | TGTGCCAGCAGCAAAGATCGACAGGGGGATCAGCCCCAGCATTTT | 15 | TRBJ1-5 | TRBV21-1 | - | -
CASSFWTGEEKLFF | TGCGCCAGCAGCTTTTGGACAGGGGAAGAAAAACTGTTTTTT | 14 | TRBJ1-4 | TRBV5-1 | - | TRBD1
CASSLGTNEQYF | TGTGCCAGCAGCCTCGGGACGAACGAGCAGTACTTC | 12 | TRBJ2-7 | TRBV7-9 | - | -
CASSPFLSQNQTSTDTQYF | TGTGCCAGCTCACCATTTTTGAGCCAGAACCAAACGAGCACAGATACGCAGTATTTT | 19 | TRBJ2-3 | TRBV18 | once | -
CASSLFSGLGSGQYF | TGTGCCAGCAGCTTATTCTCGGGACTCGGGTCTGGGCAGTACTTC | 15 | TRBJ2-7 | TRBV7-6 | - | -
CASSSTRGPEAFF | TGTGCCAGCAGCTCTACCAGGGGGCCTGAAGCTTTCTTT | 13 | TRBJ1-1 | TRBV7-9 | - | TRBD1
CATRDVGAGAPYF | - | 13 | TRBJ2-3 | TRBV24-1 | - | -
CSVLDRARTEAFF | TGCAGCGTCTTAGACAGGGCTCGCACTGAAGCTTTCTTT | 13 | TRBJ1-1 | TRBV29-1 | - | TRBD1
CASSFRDREKLFF | TGTGCCAGCAGTTTTAGGGACCGTGAAAAACTGTTTTTT | 13 | TRBJ1-4 | TRBV27 | few | -
CASGRTGDLGYTF | TGCGCCAGCGGCCGGACAGGGGATCTTGGATACACCTTC | 13 | TRBJ1-2 | TRBV5-1 | - | TRBD1
CASSSPRAGFYGYTF | TGTGCCAGCAGTTCCCCCCGTGCCGGGTTTTATGGCTACACCTTC | 15 | TRBJ1-2 | TRBV27 | - | -
CASSQGVANNEQFF | TGTGCCAGCAGCCAGGGCGTGGCCAACAATGAGCAGTTCTTC | 14 | TRBJ2-1 | TRBV3-1/TRBV3-2 | - | -
CAWSSSGNTGELFF | TGTGCCTGGAGTAGTTCAGGGAACACCGGGGAGCTGTTTTTT | 14 | TRBJ2-2 | TRBV30 | - | -
CASSQGPDTGELFF | TGTGCCAGCAGTCAAGGACCTGATACCGGGGAGCTGTTTTTT | 14 | TRBJ2-2 | TRBV5-6 | once | -
CASSVDHGQETQYF | TGTGCCAGCAGCGTAGATCATGGTCAAGAGACCCAGTACTTC | 14 | TRBJ2-5 | TRBV9 | - | -
CASSTATVPNTEAFF | TGTGCCAGCAGCACGGCCACAGTCCCCAACACTGAAGCTTTCTTT | 15 | TRBJ1-1 | TRBV5-4 | once | -
CASSLGVEQFF | TGTGCCAGCAGCCTCGGGGTTGAGCAGTTCTTC | 11 | TRBJ2-1 | TRBV7-8 | - | -
CASSLRWDRRYTDTQYF | TGCGCCAGCAGCTTGCGTTGGGACAGGAGGTACACAGATACGCAGTATTTT | 17 | TRBJ2-3 | TRBV5-1 | - | TRBD1
CASSWVRDGTQYF | TGTGCCAGCAGTTGGGTTCGTGACGGTACGCAGTATTTT | 13 | TRBJ2-3 | TRBV27 | - | -
CASRRANRDSGELFF | TGTGCCAGCAGGCGGGCGAACAGGGACTCCGGGGAGCTGTTTTTT | 15 | TRBJ2-2 | TRBV28 | - | -
CASSGDRSYEQYF | TGTGCCAGCAGCGGGGACAGATCCTACGAGCAGTACTTC | 13 | TRBJ2-7 | TRBV5-4 | - | TRBD1
CASSEAMLNTEAFF | TGTGCCAGTAGTGAAGCTATGTTGAACACTGAAGCTTTCTTT | 14 | TRBJ1-1 | TRBV19 | - | -
CASETRDAYGYTF | TGTGCCAGCGAGACCAGGGACGCCTATGGCTACACCTTC | 13 | TRBJ1-2 | TRBV2 | - | -
CASSQSPSTDTQYF | TGTGCCAGCAGCCAATCCCCCAGCACAGATACGCAGTATTTT | 14 | TRBJ2-3 | TRBV16 | once | -
CASTISGATTDTQYF | TGCGCCAGCACGATTAGCGGGGCAACCACAGATACGCAGTATTTT | 15 | TRBJ2-3 | TRBV5-1 | - | TRBD2
CASSQVASQETQYF | TGCGCCAGCAGCCAAGTTGCTAGTCAAGAGACCCAGTACTTC | 14 | TRBJ2-5 | TRBV4-1 | - | -
CASKRTPSGEQETQYF | TGCGCCAGCAAAAGAACTCCTAGCGGGGAACAAGAGACCCAGTACTTC | 16 | TRBJ2-5 | TRBV5-1 | - | TRBD2
CASSYLRAGMNTEAFF | TGTGCCAGCAGTTACTTACGAGCAGGGATGAACACTGAAGCTTTCTTT | 16 | TRBJ1-1 | TRBV6-5 | once | -
CASSSGTSGTYEQYF | TGTGCCAGCAGTTCCGGGACTAGCGGAACCTACGAGCAGTACTTC | 15 | TRBJ2-7 | TRBV6-6 | - | TRBD2
CASSSYGPNEKLFF | TGTGCCAGCAGCTCGTATGGACCTAATGAAAAACTGTTTTTT | 14 | TRBJ1-4 | TRBV5-4 | few | -
CASSEVRADTQYF | TGTGCCAGCAGTGAAGTAAGGGCAGATACGCAGTATTTT | 13 | TRBJ2-3 | TRBV6-1 | - | -